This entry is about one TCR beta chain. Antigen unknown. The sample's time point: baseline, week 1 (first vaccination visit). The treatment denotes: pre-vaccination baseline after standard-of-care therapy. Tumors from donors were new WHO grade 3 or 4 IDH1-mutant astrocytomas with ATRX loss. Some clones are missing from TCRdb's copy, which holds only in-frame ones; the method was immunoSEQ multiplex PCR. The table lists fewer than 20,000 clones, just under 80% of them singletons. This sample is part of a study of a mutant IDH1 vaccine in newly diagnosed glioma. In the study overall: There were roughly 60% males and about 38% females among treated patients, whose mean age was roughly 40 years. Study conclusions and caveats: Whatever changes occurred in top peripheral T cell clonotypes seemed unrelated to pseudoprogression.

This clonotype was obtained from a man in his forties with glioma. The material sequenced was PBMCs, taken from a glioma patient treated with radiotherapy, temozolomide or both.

CDR3 region: CSAWADTQYF. DNA of the CDR3: TGCAGTGCGTGGGCAGATACGCAGTATTTT. This chain uses TRBV20-1 with TRBJ2-3; D remains unclear. CDR3 length: 10 amino acids. With 6 bases removed from V and 4 bases from J, the gap between germline ends came to 5 bases. Germline values: CDR1 DFQATT, CDR2 SNEGSKA (reference sequence).